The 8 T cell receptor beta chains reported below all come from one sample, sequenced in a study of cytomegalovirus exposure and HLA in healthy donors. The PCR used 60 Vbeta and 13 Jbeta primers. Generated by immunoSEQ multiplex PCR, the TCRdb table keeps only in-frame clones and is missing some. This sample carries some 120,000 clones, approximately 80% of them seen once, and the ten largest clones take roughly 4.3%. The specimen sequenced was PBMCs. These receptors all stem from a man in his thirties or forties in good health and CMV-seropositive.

CDR3 nucleotides: TGTGCCAGCAGTTTAAGCTTTGGCGGGACAGGGGACTCCCGCACAGATACGCAGTATTTT. This sequence encodes CASSLSFGGTGDSRTDTQYF. V gene TRBV27 combines with J gene TRBJ2-3; 10 nucleotides align to TRBD1. V trimming: 2 bases; J trimming: 1 base; junction bases outside the gene matches: 15. Germline loops: CDR1 MNHEY, CDR2 SMNVEV (reference sequence). The CDR3 totals 20 residues.

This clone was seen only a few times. The DNA for the CDR3 is TGTGCCAGCAGCTCAGTCCGGACAGGGGGAATCGGCTACACCTTC. Translated, it gives CASSSVRTGGIGYTF. V and J are TRBV11-2 and TRBJ1-2; 10 positions match TRBD1. The CDR3 spans 15 residues. V trimming: 4 bases; J trimming: 8 bases; junction bases outside the gene matches: 10. From germline, CDR1 is SGHAT and CDR2 FQNNGV. Full variable domain (remainder filled in from reference TRBV11-2 and TRBJ1-2): EAGVAQSPRYKIIEKRQSVAFWCNPISGHATLYWYQQILGQGPKLLIQFQNNGVVDDSQLPKDRFSAERLKGVDSTLKIQPAKLEDSAVYLCASSSVRTGGIGYTFGSGTRLTVV.

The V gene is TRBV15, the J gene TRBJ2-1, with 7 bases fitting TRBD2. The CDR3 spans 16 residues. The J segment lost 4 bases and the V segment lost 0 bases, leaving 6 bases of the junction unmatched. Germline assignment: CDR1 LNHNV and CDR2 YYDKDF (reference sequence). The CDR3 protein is CATSRDWGEGYNEQFF. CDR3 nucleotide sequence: TGTGCCACCAGCAGAGATTGGGGGGAGGGTTACAATGAGCAGTTCTTC.

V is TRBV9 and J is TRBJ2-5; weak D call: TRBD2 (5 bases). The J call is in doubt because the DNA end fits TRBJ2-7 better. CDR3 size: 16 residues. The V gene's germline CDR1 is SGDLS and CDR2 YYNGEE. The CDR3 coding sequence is TGTGCCAGCAGCGTAGGTCTTAGCGCTATCCTTTACGAGCAGTACTTC. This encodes CASSVGLSAILYEQYF.

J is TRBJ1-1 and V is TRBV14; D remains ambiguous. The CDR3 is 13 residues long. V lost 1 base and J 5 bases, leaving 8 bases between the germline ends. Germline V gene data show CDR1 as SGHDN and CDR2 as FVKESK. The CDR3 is CASSQVWRTEAFF. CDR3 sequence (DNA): TGTGCCAGCAGCCAAGTGTGGAGAACTGAAGCTTTCTTT.

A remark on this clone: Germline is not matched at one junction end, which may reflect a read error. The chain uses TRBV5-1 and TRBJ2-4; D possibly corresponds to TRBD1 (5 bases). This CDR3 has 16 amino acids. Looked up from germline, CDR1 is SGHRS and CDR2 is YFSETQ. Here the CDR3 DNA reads TGCGCCAGCAGCTTTGGGGCTATTATAGCCAAAAACAGTCAGTACTTC. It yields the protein CASSFGAIIAKNSQYF.

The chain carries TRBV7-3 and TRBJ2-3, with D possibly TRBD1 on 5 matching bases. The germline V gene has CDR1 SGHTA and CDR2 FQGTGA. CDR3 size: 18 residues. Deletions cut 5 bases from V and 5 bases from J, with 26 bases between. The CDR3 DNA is TGTGCCAGCAGCCCTACTAATAGTAGGGGCGCCCAGGGAGATACGCAGTATTTT. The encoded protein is CASSPTNSRGAQGDTQYF.

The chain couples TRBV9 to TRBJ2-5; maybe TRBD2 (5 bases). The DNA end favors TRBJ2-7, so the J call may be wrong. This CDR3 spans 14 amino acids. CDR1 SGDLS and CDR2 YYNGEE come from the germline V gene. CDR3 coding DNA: TGTGCCAGCAGCGTTCTAGCCGCCTCCTACGAGCAGTACTTC. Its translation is CASSVLAASYEQYF.